A single sample gave rise to the 17 T cell receptor beta chains below, sequenced in a study of blood T cell repertoires in COVID-19. TCRdb's copy holds only in-frame clones and misses some; the assay was immunoSEQ multiplex PCR. Among over 25,000 clones listed, 91% were seen once. The sequencing input was peripheral blood. The receptors were sampled from a human donor with active COVID-19. The donor label of this sample is uncertain.

The gene calls are TRBV7-8 and TRBJ2-7; 10 bases match TRBD2. V trimming: 1 base; J trimming: 2 bases; junction bases outside the gene matches: 2. Germline-derived CDR1 and CDR2 are SGHVS and FQNEAQ. This CDR3 has 15 amino acids. The CDR3 sequence is CASSLEGTSAYEQYF. CDR3 sequence (DNA): TGTGCCAGCAGCTTAGAAGGGACTAGCGCCTACGAGCAGTACTTC.

The chain joins TRBV5-1 to TRBJ2-2, with 11 bases identical to TRBD2. Looked up from germline, CDR1 is SGHRS and CDR2 is YFSETQ. Germline trimming cut 1 base from V and 4 bases from J; bases unmatched to any gene: 6. The CDR3 length is 17 residues. In DNA, the CDR3 is TGCGCCAGCAGCTTGATTTGGCTAGCGGGAGGCACCGGGGAGCTGTTTTTT. Amino acids: CASSLIWLAGGTGELFF.

This rearrangement joins TRBV6-1 to TRBJ1-1, with 8 positions matching TRBD1. The CDR3 is made up of 14 amino acids. Unmatched junction bases numbered 5, after V lost 3 bases and J lost 5 bases. Germline lookup yields CDR1 MNHNS and CDR2 SASEGT. CDR3 residues: CASSEPGGETEAFF. DNA of the CDR3: TGTGCCAGCAGTGAGCCAGGGGGCGAAACTGAAGCTTTCTTT.

The genes are TRBV4-1 and TRBJ1-2; 8 nucleotides line up with TRBD1. The CDR3 sequence is 16 residues long. The V gene end was trimmed by 0 bases and the J gene end by 8 bases; junction bases not matched to a gene: 11. The germline CDR1 and CDR2 sequences are MGHRA and YSYEKL. The DNA of the CDR3 is TGCGCCAGCAGCCAAGATAGTCCAGGGGGCTTTCGCGGCTACACCTTC. Its protein product is CASSQDSPGGFRGYTF.

The J gene is TRBJ2-3, the V gene TRBV5-1; D might be TRBD1 (6 bases). The CDR3 has 17 residues. The germline V gene has CDR1 SGHRS and CDR2 YFSETQ. V lost 4 bases and J 1 base, leaving 19 bases between the germline ends. The CDR3 loop is CASSRRPTGIGTDTQYF. The CDR3 nucleotides are TGCGCCAGCAGCAGGCGCCCTACAGGGATCGGCACAGATACGCAGTATTTT.

This chain connects TRBV18 to TRBJ2-7, with TRBD1 identical over 7 bases. Germline V CDR1 and CDR2: KGHSH, LQKENI. The J segment lost 1 base and the V segment lost 3 bases, leaving 3 bases of the junction unmatched. This CDR3 region has 14 residues. The DNA of the CDR3 is TGTGCCAGCTCACCTCGGGACAGATCCTACGAGCAGTACTTC. Residues: CASSPRDRSYEQYF.

This chain joins TRBV7-2 and TRBJ2-7, with 13 bases fitting TRBD2. CDR3 length equals 15 residues. After removal of 5 bases from V and 7 bases from J, the junction contained 8 bases not matched to a gene. The germline gives CDR1 SGHTA, CDR2 FQGNSA. CDR3 coding DNA: TGTGCCAGCAGCCCACCGGGACTAGCGGGGAATGAGCAGTACTTC. This codes for CASSPPGLAGNEQYF.

This clone was seen a single time. The V gene is TRBV28, the J gene TRBJ1-4, with a possible D match to TRBD1 (6 bases). This CDR3 has 13 residues. Trimming took 0 bases from V and 13 from J, leaving 12 bases between them. Germline V gives CDR1 MDHEN, CDR2 SYDVKM. The CDR3, as DNA: TGTGCCAGCAGTTTATGGGGGGGGCTGGGACTGTTTTTT. It encodes CASSLWGGLGLFF.

The J gene is TRBJ2-5, the V gene TRBV29-1; TRBD1 aligns across 9 bases. Germline values: CDR1 SQVTM, CDR2 ANQGSEA. V lost 4 bases to trimming and J lost 1 base; unmatched junction nucleotides: 10. The CDR3 extends over 16 amino acids. CDR3 in DNA: TGCAGCGTTGCGTCCGGGACAGGGAGAAGCCAAGAGACCCAGTACTTC. Amino acids: CSVASGTGRSQETQYF. Full variable domain (missing parts from reference TRBV29-1 and TRBJ2-5): SAVISQKPSRDICQRGTSLTIQCQVDSQVTMMFWYRQQPGQSLTLIATANQGSEATYESGFVIDKFPISRPNLTFSTLTVSNMSPEDSSIYLCSVASGTGRSQETQYFGPGTRLLVL.

V usage is TRBV5-1 and J usage is TRBJ2-1; no reliable D call. V was cut by 4 bases and J by 5 bases, with 10 bases left in between. Germline loops: CDR1 SGHRS, CDR2 YFSETQ. CDR3 length: 13 residues. The DNA of the CDR3 is TGCGCCAGCAGCATCCTAGTAAACAATGAGCAGTTCTTC. Its protein is CASSILVNNEQFF.

This clone occurred a few times. This chain uses TRBV18 with TRBJ2-5; D may be TRBD2 (5 bases). V lost 5 bases and J 5 bases, leaving 18 bases between the germline ends. Germline V lookup: CDR1 KGHSH, CDR2 LQKENI. The CDR3 extends over 15 amino acids. The CDR3 sequence is CASSSYTDSVETQYF. The CDR3 nucleotides are TGTGCCAGCTCATCTTATACCGATAGCGTGGAGACCCAGTACTTC. The whole variable domain, filled in from reference TRBV18 and TRBJ2-5, reads NAGVMQNPRHLVRRRGQEARLRCSPMKGHSHVYWYRQLPEEGLKFMVYLQKENIIDESGMPKERFSAEFPKEGPSILRIQQVVRGDSAAYFCASSSYTDSVETQYFGPGTRLLVL.

There are a few counts of this clone. The chain recombines TRBV5-6 with TRBJ2-2; 10 bases agree with TRBD2. The CDR3 runs to 17 residues. CDR1 and CDR2 from the germline V gene are SGHDT and YYEEEE. J gave up 0 bases and V 5 bases, and 7 bases lay outside the gene matches. The CDR3 is CASSEGLALANTGELFF. The CDR3 DNA reads TGTGCCAGCAGTGAGGGACTAGCGCTCGCGAACACCGGGGAGCTGTTTTTT.

This rearrangement joins TRBV24-1 to TRBJ1-1, with TRBD1 as a possible D gene (6 bases). V lost 2 bases and J lost 5, with 8 bases in between. The CDR3 covers 13 residues. CDR1 is KGHDR and CDR2 is SFDVKD in the germline V gene. CDR3: CATSDSGVTEAFF. In nucleotides, the CDR3 is TGTGCCACCAGTGATTCAGGGGTGACTGAAGCTTTCTTT.

The chain uses TRBV4-1 and TRBJ1-2, with 8 nucleotides matching TRBD1. The V gene's germline CDR1 is MGHRA and CDR2 YSYEKL. This CDR3 comprises 15 residues. Losses at the gene ends were 0 bases for V and 5 bases for J; bases not matched to a gene: 5. The DNA for the CDR3 is TGCGCCAGCAGCCAAGACCAGGACAGGGTTTATGGCTACACCTTC. Translation: CASSQDQDRVYGYTF.

This rearrangement joins TRBV7-2 to TRBJ2-3, with 16 bases fitting TRBD2. Trimming at V came to 5 bases and at J to 5 bases, leaving 7 bases not matched to a gene. The germline gives CDR1 SGHTA, CDR2 FQGNSA. The CDR3 totals 17 residues. The CDR3 protein is CASSPPGLAGGQDTQYF. CDR3 nucleotides: TGTGCCAGCAGCCCCCCGGGACTAGCGGGGGGGCAAGATACGCAGTATTTT.

The J gene is TRBJ2-5, the V gene TRBV4-2; a weak D match, TRBD1 (5 bases). Trimming pared 1 base from V and 4 bases from J, leaving 7 bases between. The CDR3 loop spans 13 amino acids. Germline loops: CDR1 LGHNA, CDR2 YNFKEQ. In DNA form, the CDR3 reads TGTGCCAGCAGCCAAGGGGGCCTAGAGACCCAGTACTTC. Its translation is CASSQGGLETQYF.

This clone is large (0.1 to 1%) by share. The chain joins TRBV7-9 to TRBJ1-1; D is ambiguous. Trimming took off 1 base at V and 1 base at J, with 16 bases between the two ends. This CDR3 is built from 17 residues. Germline lookup yields CDR1 SEHNR and CDR2 FQNEAQ (reference sequence). CDR3: CASSLGSRQTANTEAFF. The CDR3, as DNA: TGTGCCAGCAGCTTAGGGTCCAGGCAGACCGCGAACACTGAAGCTTTCTTT.